Each of the 30 T cell receptor beta chains below was sequenced from the same sample in a study of cytomegalovirus exposure and HLA in healthy donors. The primer mix had 60 Vbeta and 13 Jbeta primers. The assay was immunoSEQ multiplex PCR, and TCRdb's table has in-frame clones only and misses some. Among 160,000 or so clones, around 77% were seen once, and the ten largest hold under 2.5%. The sequenced material came from PBMCs. The receptors were gathered from a man aged 55 to 70 in good health and CMV-seronegative.

This rearrangement joins TRBV5-4 to TRBJ2-5, with 7 bases that match TRBD1. This CDR3 is built from 17 residues. Germline V gene sequence: CDR1 SGHNT, CDR2 YYREEE (reference sequence). J gave up 7 bases and V 4 bases, and 19 bases lay outside the gene matches. The CDR3 region has the DNA TGTGCCAGCAGCCCCAGGGGGACAAGCATGCCTTCGCGGACCCAGTACTTC. Translation gives CASSPRGTSMPSRTQYF.

The CDR3 sequence is CASSMETGGTEAFF. CDR3 bases: TGTGCCAGCAGTATGGAGACAGGGGGTACTGAAGCTTTCTTT. The chain couples TRBV6-5 to TRBJ1-1; the match to TRBD1 covers 9 bases. From germline, CDR1 is MNHEY and CDR2 SVGAGI. This CDR3 spans 14 amino acids. J gave up 5 bases and V 5 bases, and 6 bases lay outside the gene matches.

The genes are TRBV5-1 and TRBJ2-2; 7 bases are a match to TRBD1. After removal of 2 bases from V and 4 bases from J, the junction contained 5 bases not matched to a gene. The CDR3 runs to 15 residues. Germline values: CDR1 SGHRS, CDR2 YFSETQ. The CDR3 is CASSFEGTVTGELFF. The CDR3, as DNA: TGCGCCAGCAGCTTTGAGGGGACAGTCACCGGGGAGCTGTTTTTT.

The chain is built from TRBV6-1 and TRBJ1-2; D is undetermined. CDR3 length: 14 amino acids. The germline V and J ends were trimmed by 1 base and 3 bases, with 9 bases remaining between them. The germline CDR1 and CDR2 sequences are MNHNS and SASEGT. CDR3 loop: CASSEVAGYYGYTF. The DNA for the CDR3 is TGTGCCAGCAGTGAAGTGGCAGGATACTATGGCTACACCTTC.

V is TRBV28 and J is TRBJ1-3; D gene unclear. V lost 7 bases, J lost 4 bases, and 20 bases lay in between. This CDR3 comprises 16 residues. Germline V gene data show CDR1 as MDHEN and CDR2 as SYDVKM. This CDR3 reads CASTEGEGLRGNTIYF. As DNA, the CDR3 is TGTGCCAGCACCGAGGGAGAGGGATTACGCGGAAACACCATATATTTT. Drawing the rest from reference TRBV28 and TRBJ1-3, the complete variable domain is DVKVTQSSRYLVKRTGEKVFLECVQDMDHENMFWYRQDPGLGLRLIYFSYDVKMKEKGDIPEGYSVSREKKERFSLILESASTNQTSMYLCASTEGEGLRGNTIYFGEGSWLTVV.

V usage is TRBV7-9 and J usage is TRBJ2-2; D is unclear. This CDR3 is 15 amino acids long. V gave up 1 base and J gave up 1 base, with 7 bases separating them. The germline V gene has CDR1 SEHNR and CDR2 FQNEAQ (reference sequence). DNA of the CDR3: TGTGCCAGCAGCTTAGACAGAAAGAACACCGGGGAGCTGTTTTTT. Its protein product is CASSLDRKNTGELFF. The full variable domain, its missing parts supplied by reference TRBV7-9 and TRBJ2-2, is DTGVSQNPRHKITKRGQNVTFRCDPISEHNRLYWYRQTLGQGPEFLTYFQNEAQLEKSRLLSDRFSAERPKGSFSTLEIQRTEQGDSAMYLCASSLDRKNTGELFFGEGSRLTVL.

A few counts support this clone. The V and J genes are TRBV6-1 and TRBJ1-1; TRBD1 might be the D (5 bases). The germline V and J ends were trimmed by 6 bases and 1 base, with 12 bases remaining between them. The CDR3 length is 14 residues. Germline V gene sequence: CDR1 MNHNS, CDR2 SASEGT. The CDR3 region is CASSPGHSNTEAFF. CDR3 sequence (DNA): TGTGCCAGCAGCCCCGGACACTCGAACACTGAAGCTTTCTTT.

V usage is TRBV30 and J usage is TRBJ2-5; TRBD1 is a possible D gene (5 bases). The CDR3 sequence is 14 residues long. Germline CDR1 and CDR2: GTSNPN and SVGIG (reference sequence). Trimming took off 0 bases at V and 4 bases at J, with 12 bases between the two ends. The CDR3 nucleotides are TGTGCCTGGAGTGTCCTAGGGGCTGGAGAGACCCAGTACTTC. It is translated as CAWSVLGAGETQYF. The full variable domain, rest sourced from reference TRBV30 and TRBJ2-5, is SQTIHQWPATLVQPVGSPLSLECTVEGTSNPNLYWYRQAAGRGLQLLFYSVGIGQISSEVPQNLSASRPQDRQFILSSKKLLLSDSGFYLCAWSVLGAGETQYFGPGTRLLVL.

The chain joins TRBV7-8 to TRBJ2-1; TRBD2 is a possible D gene (6 bases). Trimming took off 5 bases at V and 4 bases at J, with 9 bases between the two ends. This CDR3 is built from 13 residues. Per the germline V gene, CDR1 is SGHVS and CDR2 is FQNEAQ. CDR3 region: CASSPLAYNEQFF. The CDR3 DNA reads TGTGCCAGCAGCCCTCTAGCGTACAATGAGCAGTTCTTC.

The chain uses TRBV5-4 and TRBJ2-1, with 11 nucleotides matching TRBD2. J was trimmed by 2 bases and V by 3 bases; bases with no gene match: 4. Germline assignment: CDR1 SGHNT and CDR2 YYREEE (reference sequence). The CDR3 is made up of 16 amino acids. In DNA form, the CDR3 reads TGTGCCAGCAGCTCATTTAGCGGGAGGGCCTACAATGAGCAGTTCTTC. Its protein is CASSSFSGRAYNEQFF.

This clone was seen only once. The chain has TRBV5-4 and TRBJ1-2, with TRBD1 matching over 11 bases. Germline V lookup: CDR1 SGHNT, CDR2 YYREEE (reference sequence). This CDR3 has 16 amino acids. The J segment lost 0 bases and the V segment lost 4 bases, leaving 5 bases of the junction unmatched. CDR3 sequence reads: CASSVGQGATNYGYTF. CDR3 DNA sequence: TGTGCCAGCAGCGTTGGACAGGGGGCTACTAACTATGGCTACACCTTC.

As for this clone: An end of the junction differs from the germline gene, which may be a read error. V and J are TRBV19 and TRBJ1-5, with 7 bases matching TRBD1. In germline, CDR1 is LNHDA, CDR2 SQIVND (reference sequence). CDR3 length: 13 amino acids. For the CDR3, the DNA is TGTGCCAGTAGTCAGGGACAGCATCAGCCCCAGAATTTT. Its translation is CASSQGQHQPQNF.

The gene calls are TRBV7-9 and TRBJ2-5; 8 positions agree with TRBD1. V lost 3 bases, J lost 1 base, and 1 base stayed unmatched. CDR3 length: 14 amino acids. CDR1 SEHNR and CDR2 FQNEAQ come from the germline V gene (reference sequence). CDR3 residues: CASSFTGGQETQYF. CDR3 sequence (DNA): TGTGCCAGCAGCTTTACAGGGGGCCAAGAGACCCAGTACTTC.

The V gene is TRBV29-1, the J gene TRBJ2-1; no clear D gene. Trimming stripped 4 bases from V and 0 bases from J, with 7 bases between. Per the germline V gene, CDR1 is SQVTM and CDR2 is ANQGSEA. The CDR3 extends over 13 amino acids. The CDR3 bases are TGCAGCGTTGTGTTGAGCTCCTACAATGAGCAGTTCTTC. The encoded protein is CSVVLSSYNEQFF.

J is TRBJ1-2 and V is TRBV19; 9 bases match TRBD1. This CDR3 has 12 amino acids. Germline V gives CDR1 LNHDA, CDR2 SQIVND (reference sequence). After removal of 11 bases from V and 4 bases from J, the junction contained 5 bases not matched to a gene. The CDR3 is CAAQGAGYGYTF. In DNA form, the CDR3 reads TGTGCCGCACAGGGGGCGGGCTATGGCTACACCTTC.

The rearrangement joins TRBV10-3 to TRBJ1-1; 7 bases match TRBD1. This CDR3 has 12 residues. V was clipped by 10 bases and J by 6 bases; unmatched bases: 8. Germline CDR1 is ENHRY and CDR2 is SYGVKD. CDR3 protein: CATRQGNAEAFF. The CDR3 DNA sequence: TGTGCCACCCGACAGGGCAATGCTGAAGCTTTCTTT.

V usage is TRBV29-1 and J usage is TRBJ1-2, with a possible D match to TRBD1 (5 bases). Per the germline V gene, CDR1 is SQVTM and CDR2 is ANQGSEA. The germline V and J ends were trimmed by 3 bases and 7 bases, with 9 bases remaining between them. The CDR3 is 11 residues long. CDR3 residues: CSVERGGGYTF. CDR3 sequence (DNA): TGCAGCGTTGAGCGGGGGGGTGGCTACACCTTC.

V usage is TRBV9 and J usage is TRBJ2-1; 9 bases are a match to TRBD2. The germline V gene has CDR1 SGDLS and CDR2 YYNGEE. This CDR3 contains 15 residues. J lost 2 bases, V lost 0 bases, and 0 bases had no gene match. Here the CDR3 reads CASSVGTSAYNEQFF. In nucleotides, the CDR3 is TGTGCCAGCAGCGTAGGGACTAGCGCCTACAATGAGCAGTTCTTC.

The chain recombines TRBV2 with TRBJ2-7; tentatively, D is TRBD1 (6 bases). Germline-derived CDR1 and CDR2 are SNHLY and FYNNEI. V lost 5 bases to trimming and J lost 6 bases, with 20 bases between them. CDR3 length: 15 amino acids. CDR3 loop: CASSLDRTSTSEQYF. CDR3 in DNA: TGTGCCAGCAGTTTGGACAGAACCTCTACGTCCGAGCAGTACTTC.

CDR3 residues: CASSLVAGDGETQYF. CDR3 nucleotide sequence: TGTGCCAGCAGCTTGGTGGCAGGGGATGGGGAGACCCAGTACTTC. The rearrangement joins TRBV5-4 to TRBJ2-5; possible D gene TRBD1, 6 bases. Germline loops: CDR1 SGHNT, CDR2 YYREEE (reference sequence). This CDR3 is built from 15 residues. V was pared by 0 bases and J by 5 bases, with 14 bases between.

J is TRBJ2-5 and V is TRBV9; 15 bases map to TRBD2. CDR3 length: 17 residues. V trimming: 3 bases; J trimming: 5 bases; junction bases outside the gene matches: 8. CDR1 and CDR2 from the germline V gene are SGDLS and YYNGEE. CDR3 nucleotides: TGTGCCAGCAGCGGAGGACTAGCGGGGGGGCCTCGGGAGACCCAGTACTTC. This encodes CASSGGLAGGPRETQYF.

This clone was seen more than once but under ten times. The chain combines TRBV5-6 with TRBJ1-1, with 7 bases aligning to TRBD1. V lost 4 bases, J lost 0 bases, and 6 bases stayed unmatched. This CDR3 has 15 residues. CDR1 is SGHDT, CDR2 YYEEEE, per germline. CDR3 sequence (DNA): TGTGCCAGCAGCCGTCAGGACAGGATGAACACTGAAGCTTTCTTT. Amino acid sequence: CASSRQDRMNTEAFF.

This chain links TRBV27 with TRBJ1-5; 8 bases fit TRBD1. Per the germline V gene, CDR1 is MNHEY and CDR2 is SMNVEV (reference sequence). This CDR3 region has 18 residues. The V gene end was trimmed by 6 bases and the J gene end by 0 bases; junction bases not matched to a gene: 13. The CDR3 DNA sequence: TGTGCCAGCAGCCCCGACAGGGGTGGGGTCTTTAGCAATCAGCCCCAGCATTTT. Translated: CASSPDRGGVFSNQPQHF.

The rearrangement uses TRBV4-2 and TRBJ2-1; D uncertain. The germline V gene has CDR1 LGHNA and CDR2 YNFKEQ. Trimming pared 0 bases from V and 2 bases from J, leaving 11 bases between. This CDR3 spans 16 amino acids. The CDR3 DNA follows: TGTGCCAGCAGCCAAGACGGCGGCCCCGCCTACAATGAGCAGTTCTTC. Its protein product is CASSQDGGPAYNEQFF.

This clone appeared once. V gene TRBV7-2 combines with J gene TRBJ2-7, with 13 bases aligning to TRBD2. Germline CDR1 reads SGHTA; CDR2 reads FQGNSA. This CDR3 spans 14 amino acids. Trimming took 4 bases from V and 7 from J; bases not matched to a gene: 4. CDR3 coding DNA: TGTGCCAGCAGCTCACTAGCGGGAGGGGGAGAGCAGTACTTC. It yields the protein CASSSLAGGGEQYF.

V usage is TRBV7-2 and J usage is TRBJ2-7; 8 nucleotides match TRBD2. In germline, CDR1 is SGHTA, CDR2 FQGNSA. J gave up 5 bases and V 4 bases, and 10 bases lay outside the gene matches. This CDR3 region has 15 residues. DNA of the CDR3: TGTGCCAGCAGCTACCCCGGCGGGAGGTCCCACGAGCAGTACTTC. Translation gives CASSYPGGRSHEQYF.

The V and J genes are TRBV6-1 and TRBJ1-1; D unresolved. The CDR3 covers 13 residues. V lost 6 bases and J 0 bases, leaving 8 bases between the germline ends. The germline gives CDR1 MNHNS, CDR2 SASEGT. The CDR3 coding sequence is TGTGCCAGCAGGGTTCTATTGAACACTGAAGCTTTCTTT. It is translated as CASRVLLNTEAFF.

This chain links TRBV27 with TRBJ2-7; unclear D gene. The germline V gene has CDR1 MNHEY and CDR2 SMNVEV (reference sequence). V was shortened by 6 bases and J by 1 base, with 19 bases between the two germline ends. CDR3 size: 16 residues. CDR3 region: CASRVSLGTRSYEQYF. The CDR3 nucleotides read TGTGCCAGCAGGGTTTCGCTGGGCACTCGGTCCTACGAGCAGTACTTC.

This clone was observed a handful of times. The rearrangement links TRBV7-2 to TRBJ2-1, with 14 bases aligning to TRBD2. Germline V gene lookup returns CDR1 SGHTA and CDR2 FQGNSA. Trimming cost V 6 bases and J 6 bases; bases outside gene matches: 7. The CDR3 spans 16 residues. CDR3 sequence: CASSPVGTSGSNEQFF. The CDR3 bases are TGTGCCAGCAGTCCAGTGGGGACTAGCGGGAGCAATGAGCAGTTCTTC. The whole variable domain, filled in from reference TRBV7-2 and TRBJ2-1, reads GAGVSQSPSNKVTEKGKDVELRCDPISGHTALYWYRQSLGQGLEFLIYFQGNSAPDKSGLPSDRFSAERTGGSVSTLTIQRTQQEDSAVYLCASSPVGTSGSNEQFFGPGTRLTVL.

A word on this clone: Sequence at one end of the junction differs from germline and may be a read error. The chain recombines TRBV19 with TRBJ1-5; tentative D call: TRBD1 (5 bases). CDR3 length: 13 amino acids. Germline V gene sequence: CDR1 LNHDA, CDR2 SQIVND (reference sequence). The CDR3 coding sequence is TGTGCCGCTCAGGACAACACCAATCAGCCCCAGAATTTT. Translation: CAAQDNTNQPQNF.